This TCR beta chain comes out of a study of OX40 agonist ivuxolimab in advanced cancers. In the study overall: Ivuxolimab, an antibody acting as an agonist of OX40 (CD134), was used to treat patients. With a range of roughly 20 to 80, age averaged roughly 61 years, and about 82% were male.

The repertoire was sequenced with immunoSEQ multiplex PCR; TCRdb's copy has only in-frame clones and lacks some. The table shows some 140,000 clones, with more than 85% occurring only once. Study-wide results and caveats: The antigen specificity of the peripheral T cells (those that were expanded) was not determined.

Concerning this clone itself: Its specificity is unknown.

The V end was cut by 1 base, the J end by 6 bases, with 12 bases between. The CDR3 is 14 amino acids. The germline V gene has CDR1 LGHNA and CDR2 YSLEER. V usage is TRBV4-3 and J usage is TRBJ1-2; D unresolved. Here the sequenced sample was CD4+ or CD8+ T cells sorted from blood, taken in a trial of the OX40 agonist ivuxolimab. The TCR sequence derives from an adult with an advanced solid tumor such as melanoma, head and neck, liver or kidney cancer. CDR3: CASSQVAPGDGYTF. DNA for the CDR3: TGCGCCAGCAGCCAAGTTGCGCCCGGGGATGGCTACACCTTC.